The 27 T cell receptor beta chains below come from one sample, sequenced in a study of graft-versus-host responses after intestinal transplantation listed by TCRdb under 2021. The library was made by the immunoSEQ multiplex PCR assay. In its TCRdb copy, this immuneACCESS table keeps in-frame sequences only and misses some clones. Where compared with another copy, unresolved V genes explain less than half of these, and the others have no known cause. This sample comprises approximately 71,000 clones, roughly 90% of them detected only once. Jointly, the top ten make up 2% to 3% of the sample. Per the publication, the time point label means: cells obtained before transplantation from donor or recipient. No antigens are known for them. The sample was unstimulated CD8+ T cells sorted from spleen or lymph node cells, taken before intestinal transplant. The origin of the receptors is a human donor who received an intestinal transplant.

V and J are TRBV6-6 and TRBJ2-1, with 7 bases fitting TRBD2. Trimming at V came to 7 bases and at J to 9 bases, leaving 9 bases not matched to a gene. Looked up from germline, CDR1 is MNHNY and CDR2 is SVGAGI (reference sequence). CDR3 size: 13 residues. CDR3 in DNA: TGTGCCAGCATAAAGCGGGGATCAATTGAGCAGTTCTTC. Translation: CASIKRGSIEQFF.

The chain joins TRBV6-1 to TRBJ2-3; D possibly corresponds to TRBD2 (5 bases). V lost 7 bases and J 0 bases, leaving 11 bases between the germline ends. The CDR3 runs to 14 residues. Germline CDR1 is MNHNS and CDR2 is SASEGT. CDR3 region: CASIRLLSTDTQYF. For the CDR3, the DNA is TGTGCCAGCATCAGACTACTTAGCACAGATACGCAGTATTTT.

This chain uses TRBV6-4 with TRBJ2-3, with TRBD2 identical over 12 bases. The V segment lost 4 bases and the J segment 5 bases; nucleotides outside the gene matches: 7. Germline V lookup: CDR1 MRHNA, CDR2 SNTAGT. The length of the CDR3 is 16 residues. CDR3 loop: CASSVSSGGAEDTQYF. The CDR3 DNA is TGTGCCAGCAGTGTATCTAGCGGGGGGGCCGAAGATACGCAGTATTTT.

J is TRBJ1-1 and V is TRBV28, with D possibly TRBD1 on 5 matching bases. The length of the CDR3 is 11 residues. V was shortened by 11 bases and J by 1 base, with 8 bases between the two germline ends. Per the germline V gene, CDR1 is MDHEN and CDR2 is SYDVKM. CDR3 amino acids: CAARENTEAFF. DNA for the CDR3: TGTGCCGCCAGGGAGAACACTGAAGCTTTCTTT.

This chain uses TRBV28 with TRBJ2-7; 7 positions match TRBD2. The CDR3 covers 15 residues. Germline CDR1 reads MDHEN; CDR2 reads SYDVKM. The ends lost 2 bases at V and 0 bases at J; junction bases unmatched: 4. DNA of the CDR3: TGTGCCAGCAGTTTAAGAGGGAGGGGCTCCTACGAGCAGTACTTC. It translates to CASSLRGRGSYEQYF.

The V gene is TRBV5-5, the J gene TRBJ2-5, with D possibly matching TRBD1 (6 bases). Germline CDR1 SGHKS, CDR2 YYEKEE (reference sequence). The ends were cut back, 4 bases at V and 4 bases at J, with 14 bases in the middle. This CDR3 has 14 residues. CDR3 protein: CASSTIGGLETQYF. The CDR3 nucleotides are TGTGCCAGCAGCACTATAGGGGGATTAGAGACCCAGTACTTC. Together with reference TRBV5-5 and TRBJ2-5, the CDR3 gives the full variable domain: DAGVTQSPTHLIKTRGQQVTLRCSPISGHKSVSWYQQVLGQGPQFIFQYYEKEERGRGNFPDRFSARQFPNYSSELNVNALLLGDSALYLCASSTIGGLETQYFGPGTRLLVL.

This sequence joins TRBV25-1 and TRBJ2-7; 7 bases map to TRBD2. J gave up 0 bases and V 4 bases, and 6 bases lay outside the gene matches. Per germline, CDR1 MGHDK and CDR2 SYGVNS. The CDR3 totals 15 residues. CDR3 in amino acids: CASSGAGPTSYEQYF. The DNA of the CDR3 is TGTGCCAGCAGTGGAGCGGGACCGACCTCCTACGAGCAGTACTTC.

This chain links TRBV27 with TRBJ2-3; a possible D gene is TRBD2 (5 bases). V was cut by 4 bases and J by 4 bases, with 12 bases left in between. The CDR3 runs to 14 residues. From germline, CDR1 is MNHEY and CDR2 SMNVEV (reference sequence). The CDR3: CASSSDLASDTQYF. Written as DNA, the CDR3 is TGTGCCAGCAGTTCAGATCTAGCTTCAGATACGCAGTATTTT.

The chain uses TRBV5-4 and TRBJ2-7; TRBD1 matches at 9 bases. Germline-derived CDR1 and CDR2 are SGHNT and YYREEE (reference sequence). This CDR3 is 15 amino acids long. The trim removed 4 bases at V and 5 bases at J, leaving 10 bases unmatched. The CDR3 protein is CASSRGQGGLDEQYF. The CDR3 coding sequence is TGTGCCAGCAGCCGGGGACAGGGAGGATTAGACGAGCAGTACTTC. The whole variable domain, remainder taken from reference TRBV5-4 and TRBJ2-7, is ETGVTQSPTHLIKTRGQQVTLRCSSQSGHNTVSWYQQALGQGPQFIFQYYREEENGRGNFPPRFSGLQFPNYSSELNVNALELDDSALYLCASSRGQGGLDEQYFGPGTRLTVT.

V and J are TRBV4-1 and TRBJ2-1; 10 bases map to TRBD1. Germline CDR1 MGHRA, CDR2 YSYEKL. The CDR3 consists of 18 residues. V trimming: 4 bases; J trimming: 2 bases; junction bases outside the gene matches: 11. The CDR3 DNA is TGCGCCAGCAGCCCTATTCTGGGGACAGGGGAGGCCTACAATGAGCAGTTCTTC. It translates to CASSPILGTGEAYNEQFF.

The gene calls are TRBV23-1 and TRBJ2-5; weak D call: TRBD2 (5 bases). TRBV23-1 is labeled an ORF, and its function is uncertain. Trimming stripped 4 bases from V and 1 base from J, with 10 bases between. The CDR3 totals 14 residues. The CDR3 nucleotides are TGCGCCAGCAGTCCTCCGGGGTCCCAAGAGACCCAGTACTTC. This codes for CASSPPGSQETQYF.

The table lists this clone with a few counts. This sequence joins TRBV6-6 and TRBJ1-2; D is perhaps TRBD1 (5 bases). Deletions cut 1 base from V and 6 bases from J, with 9 bases between. CDR1 and CDR2 (germline): MNHNY, SVGAGI (reference sequence). This CDR3 is 13 amino acids long. This CDR3 is CASSYWQGDGYTF. As DNA, the CDR3 is TGTGCCAGCAGTTACTGGCAGGGCGATGGCTACACCTTC.

The chain combines TRBV4-1 with TRBJ2-1, with a tentative D call TRBD2 (6 bases). Deletions cut 0 bases from V and 8 bases from J, with 20 bases between. Germline V lookup: CDR1 MGHRA, CDR2 YSYEKL. The CDR3 sequence is 17 residues long. CDR3 DNA: TGCGCCAGCAGCCAAGAACCACCCGCGGGGTTATCCGATGAGCAGTTCTTC. It specifies CASSQEPPAGLSDEQFF.

The CDR3 DNA is TGTGCCAGCAGTGAGGAGGACCTGCCTTATAATTTGAACACTGAAGCTTTCTTT. This sequence encodes CASSEEDLPYNLNTEAFF. The chain uses TRBV6-1 and TRBJ1-1, with unresolved D. Looked up from germline, CDR1 is MNHNS and CDR2 is SASEGT. The CDR3 covers 18 residues. Trimming pared 3 bases from V and 0 bases from J, leaving 20 bases between.

The V call is TRBV9, the J call TRBJ1-1; 8 bases match TRBD1. CDR3 length: 14 residues. The V and J ends lost 3 bases and 1 base, in that order; junction bases with no gene match: 2. The germline V gene has CDR1 SGDLS and CDR2 YYNGEE. CDR3 amino acids: CASSEQGENTEAFF. CDR3 sequence (DNA): TGTGCCAGCAGCGAACAGGGGGAGAACACTGAAGCTTTCTTT.

The V and J genes are TRBV4-1 and TRBJ2-7; TRBD2 is a possible D gene (6 bases). Germline V gene lookup returns CDR1 MGHRA and CDR2 YSYEKL. V lost 0 bases and J 4 bases, leaving 16 bases between the germline ends. The CDR3 contains 16 residues. The CDR3 sequence: CASSQESIRERYEQYF. The CDR3 DNA is TGCGCCAGCAGCCAAGAGAGTATCCGGGAGCGGTACGAGCAGTACTTC.

This rearrangement joins TRBV7-9 to TRBJ2-6; a weak D match, TRBD2 (5 bases). The V gene lost 1 base and the J gene lost 0 bases, with 10 bases spanning the gap. The CDR3 length is 17 residues. CDR1 is SEHNR and CDR2 is FQNEAQ in the germline V gene (reference sequence). This chain's CDR3 is CASSLGDRDSGANVLTF. The DNA of the CDR3 is TGTGCCAGCAGCTTAGGTGACCGGGACTCTGGGGCCAACGTCCTGACTTTC. Supplemented by reference TRBV7-9 and TRBJ2-6, the full variable domain reads DTGVSQNPRHKITKRGQNVTFRCDPISEHNRLYWYRQTLGQGPEFLTYFQNEAQLEKSRLLSDRFSAERPKGSFSTLEIQRTEQGDSAMYLCASSLGDRDSGANVLTFGAGSRLTVL.

The chain carries TRBV9 and TRBJ1-2, with D possibly being TRBD1 (6 bases). Trimming removed 0 bases from V and 8 bases from J, with 23 bases in between. Germline loops: CDR1 SGDLS, CDR2 YYNGEE. This CDR3 has 17 amino acids. CDR3 coding DNA: TGTGCCAGCAGCGTAGAGGACCGTATTAGGGGGGGAGGAGGCTACACCTTC. This translates into CASSVEDRIRGGGGYTF. The whole variable domain, filled in from reference TRBV9 and TRBJ1-2, reads DSGVTQTPKHLITATGQRVTLRCSPRSGDLSVYWYQQSLDQGLQFLIQYYNGEERAKGNILERFSAQQFPDLHSELNLSSLELGDSALYFCASSVEDRIRGGGGYTFGSGTRLTVV.

On this clone: An end of the junction does not agree with germline; a read error may underlie this. The chain links TRBV2 to TRBJ2-7; D ambiguous. Germline-derived CDR1 and CDR2 are SNHLY and FYNNEI. The CDR3 length is 15 residues. The chain's CDR3 is CASSDSRKPVYEQYF. The CDR3 bases are TGTGCCAGCAGTGATAGCAGAAAACCCGTCTACGAGCAGTATTTC.

The chain joins TRBV28 to TRBJ2-3, with 7 bases that match TRBD1. The CDR3 spans 20 residues. CDR1 and CDR2 (germline): MDHEN, SYDVKM. The trim removed 3 bases at V and 0 bases at J, leaving 18 bases unmatched. CDR3 amino acids: CASSLLREGQIDSSTDTQYF. In nucleotides, the CDR3 is TGTGCCAGCAGTTTGTTAAGAGAGGGACAGATCGATTCTAGCACAGATACGCAGTATTTT.

A remark on this clone: This sample also contains other DNA sequences that code for the same CDR3. This chain joins TRBV27 and TRBJ2-7; 7 bases are shared with TRBD2. CDR1 is MNHEY and CDR2 is SMNVEV in the germline V gene (reference sequence). Unmatched junction bases numbered 6, after V lost 6 bases and J lost 4 bases. The CDR3 is made up of 13 amino acids. CDR3 loop: CASSLGTTYEQYF. The CDR3 DNA is TGTGCCAGCAGCCTTGGGACTACATACGAGCAGTACTTC.

The rearrangement links TRBV5-1 to TRBJ2-7; 11 bases fit TRBD1. Germline V gene sequence: CDR1 SGHRS, CDR2 YFSETQ. The CDR3 sequence is 16 residues long. Trimming took 3 bases from V and 4 from J; bases not matched to a gene: 9. The CDR3 here is CASSSRTGGDDYEQYF. The CDR3 nucleotides are TGCGCCAGCAGCTCGCGGACAGGGGGCGACGATTACGAGCAGTACTTC.

This chain uses TRBV6-1 with TRBJ2-1; the match to TRBD2 covers 11 bases. CDR1 is MNHNS, CDR2 SASEGT, per germline. The J segment lost 6 bases and the V segment lost 4 bases, leaving 2 bases of the junction unmatched. The CDR3 extends over 14 amino acids. The CDR3 loop reads CASSGLAGSNEQFF. As DNA, the CDR3 is TGTGCCAGCAGTGGACTAGCGGGGTCCAATGAGCAGTTCTTC.

The genes are TRBV27 and TRBJ1-5; the match to TRBD1 covers 7 bases. J was trimmed by 0 bases and V by 6 bases; bases with no gene match: 14. Per the germline V gene, CDR1 is MNHEY and CDR2 is SMNVEV (reference sequence). The CDR3 extends over 18 amino acids. Here the CDR3 DNA reads TGTGCCAGCAGCCCCGGGACAGATCTTTTCTATAGCAATCAGCCCCAGCATTTT. This gives the protein CASSPGTDLFYSNQPQHF.

This chain joins TRBV7-2 and TRBJ1-5; tentatively, D is TRBD1 (5 bases). The CDR3 runs to 16 residues. Deletions cut 1 base from V and 7 bases from J, with 17 bases between. Germline CDR1 is SGHTA and CDR2 is FQGNSA. The CDR3 DNA follows: TGTGCCAGCAGCTTAGGACAAGGGGTCTTTAACCAGCCCCAGCATTTT. It specifies CASSLGQGVFNQPQHF.

The chain employs TRBV4-1 and TRBJ2-1; 7 nucleotides line up with TRBD2. The CDR3 spans 15 residues. Losses at the gene ends were 10 bases for V and 5 bases for J; bases not matched to a gene: 14. Germline V CDR1 and CDR2: MGHRA, YSYEKL. The CDR3 spells CATSLRETPHNEQFF. In DNA, the CDR3 is TGCGCCACTTCCCTGCGGGAGACCCCCCACAATGAGCAGTTCTTC.

The V gene is TRBV6-1, the J gene TRBJ1-4, with D perhaps matching TRBD1 (5 bases). V dropped 1 base and J dropped 12 bases, with 18 bases sitting between them. The CDR3 spans 15 residues. Germline V gene lookup returns CDR1 MNHNS and CDR2 SASEGT. Here the CDR3 reads CASSEGDGGGMELFF. In DNA form, the CDR3 reads TGTGCCAGCAGTGAAGGGGATGGGGGGGGAATGGAACTGTTTTTT.